The clone carrying this T cell receptor (beta chain) was observed a few times. The antigen is undetermined. With 60 Vbeta and 13 Jbeta primers, the PCR was carried out. Measured with immunoSEQ multiplex PCR; TCRdb has only the in-frame clones, and not every one. The table has some 190,000 clones, 70% to 80% seen once. The data were taken from a study of cytomegalovirus exposure and HLA in healthy donors. Study findings and constraints: Fewer N-insertions than the approximately 700-donor mean were reportedly shown by an Asian-associated ancestry cluster in a later analysis. In a later analysis, specific HLA alleles were associated with 15,000 to 20,000 TCR beta sequences at a 0.05 false discovery rate.

This CDR3 comprises 16 residues. Trimming took 5 bases from V and 7 from J; bases not matched to a gene: 7. CDR1 is ENHRY and CDR2 is SYGVKD in the germline V gene. The TCR originated in a man younger than 30 in good health and CMV-seronegative. This chain uses TRBV10-3 with TRBJ2-1, with TRBD2 matching over 14 bases. The material sequenced was PBMCs. Written as DNA, the CDR3 is TGTGCCATCAGTAAGGGACTAGCGGGAGATCGTAATGAGCAGTTCTTC. Translated, it gives CAISKGLAGDRNEQFF.